The clone carrying this T cell receptor (beta chain) was detected once. Libraries were prepared by immunoSEQ multiplex PCR; TCRdb keeps only in-frame clonotypes and omits some of them. The sample lists 300,000 to 450,000 clones, about 90% occurring once. The germline CDR1 and CDR2 sequences are SGDLS and YYNGEE. CDR3 size: 17 residues. V shed 0 bases and J shed 6 bases, with 18 bases lying between them. In assigning cohorts, the study relied on participant-reported clinical history. Shortly before study entry, within 2 weeks, exposed participants had met a COVID-19 case. This sample was included in a study of blood T cell repertoires in COVID-19. Study background: Material from acute and convalescent COVID-19 was sourced from the United States, Italy and Spain.

The TCR originated in a woman in her thirties who had been exposed to COVID-19. The gene calls are TRBV9 and TRBJ1-4, with D possibly TRBD1 on 6 matching bases. Sequences were obtained from PBMCs or T cells enriched from blood (not recorded which). Here the CDR3 DNA reads TGTGCCAGCAGCGTAGGACGAGGACCAGGGGCGGATGAAAAACTGTTTTTT. Translating gives CASSVGRGPGADEKLFF.